This T cell receptor (beta chain) was documented in a study of TET2 disruption in CD19-targeted CAR T cells (dated by TCRdb to the late 2010s). At the level of the whole study: The number of samples was determined by the original clinical trial design and by which samples were available, and no additional inclusion criteria were applied.

Deep sequencing of the TCR beta chain was done using the immunoSEQ assay. In the original analysis: Clonotype frequencies were computed using only productive TCR beta rearrangements. Held by TCRdb, this immuneACCESS table contains in-frame sequences only and omits some clones. Under half of the omission traces to an unresolved V gene where checked; the cause of the rest is unknown. Clonal size and the V and J genes are those of that table, whereas D and trimming came from the DNA. The sample table includes some 2,000 clones. The biggest ten clones account for about 15% of the sample. Going by frequency alone, this clone is medium-sized (0.01 to 0.1%); a count is unavailable. Its recognized antigen is unknown. The read ends 3 residues before the CDR3 terminus; that terminus is restored from the germline J gene. From V the trimming removes 6 bases and from J it removes 0 bases, while the gene matches leave 9 bases of the junction unaccounted for. The CDR3 runs 16 residues from the cysteine to the phenylalanine. The 39 bases shown cover part of the CDR3, and their frame starts at base 1. Per the germline V gene (reference sequence), LNHDA is the CDR1 and SQIVND is the CDR2.

The treatment or condition label here, explained by the study, means: autologous CTL019 cells: CD19 CAR with 4-1BB and CD3 zeta domains. TCR zeta and 4-1BB costimulatory signaling domains were built into the CD19 CAR. T cells for CTL019 manufacturing were collected from peripheral blood by leukapheresis. The DNeasy Blood and Tissue Kit was used to extract genomic DNA from pre-infusion T cells, peripheral blood, or sorted post-infusion T cells. Study-wide findings and limitations: Conclusions about the patient's CAR T cells rested on extensive analysis of a single subject.

The chain was built from TRBV19 and TRBJ2-7, with 9 bases aligning to TRBD2. The clonotype was recovered from a man in his 70s with chronic lymphocytic leukemia. The material was CD8+ T cells sorted from cultured blood T cells, obtained for CD19 CAR T cell therapy. Partial CDR3 DNA: TGTGCCAGTAGCCTTAGCGGGGGCCTGAGCTCCTACGAG. This sequence encodes CASSLSGGLSSYE. The full-length CDR3 reads as CASSLSGGLSSYEQYF.